The present entry profiles one TCR beta chain with its context. Its antigen is not identified. The data belong to a study of T cell responses to AZD1222 COVID-19 vaccine. Study background: Pooled samples include second doses given at about 4 or 12 weeks. Study findings and constraints: The sample set comprised mostly white British donors with more females, and clonal diversity was possibly underestimated. Unmutated variant regions reportedly attract nearly half of all spike-specific TCRs. Only 5 to 7 AZD1222 recipients tested seropositive at baseline.

Clones were read by immunoSEQ multiplex PCR, and TCRdb kept only the in-frame ones, dropping some. The table has fewer than 200,000 clones, around 90% seen once. CDR3 length: 18 amino acids. After removal of 1 base from V and 3 bases from J, the junction contained 8 bases not matched to a gene. Per the germline V gene, CDR1 is LNHDA and CDR2 is SQIVND (reference sequence). The sample in question was peripheral blood, obtained on day 0 of AZD1222 vaccination. The clonotype originates from an adult in good health. The J gene is TRBJ2-3, the V gene TRBV19; 12 nucleotides line up with TRBD2. Written as DNA, the CDR3 is TGTGCCAGTAGTATAGGACTAGCGGGAGATTGGCTGACAGATACGCAGTATTTT. As protein: CASSIGLAGDWLTDTQYF. Full variable domain (outside the CDR3, taken from reference TRBV19 and TRBJ2-3): DGGITQSPKYLFRKEGQNVTLSCEQNLNHDAMYWYRQDPGQGLRLIYYSQIVNDFQKGDIAEGYSVSREKKESFPLTVTSAQKNPTAFYLCASSIGLAGDWLTDTQYFGPGTRLTVL.